This entry features one T cell receptor beta chain sequence. The CDR3 length is 14 residues. CDR1 MNHEY and CDR2 SVGEGT come from the germline V gene. V lost 10 bases to trimming and J lost 1 base; unmatched junction nucleotides: 6. TCRdb re-called the RT-PCR reads through MiXCR, storing one row per CDR3 protein. The sample lists fewer than 180,000 distinct CDR3 sequences; about 36% were seen once. This specimen belongs to a study of patients and donors after allogeneic stem cell transplantation. This TCR derives from a human donor who was either an allogeneic HSCT recipient or a stem cell or donor lymphocyte infusion donor (not recorded which). It is not recorded whose cells these are; they may come from a transplant donor. Specimen: blood, either unsorted or a sorted T cell fraction (not recorded which). The V call is TRBV6-2 or TRBV6-3, the J call TRBJ2-2; the match to TRBD2 covers 7 bases. CDR3 in amino acids: CATRGVLNTGELFF. CDR3 nucleotide sequence: TGTGCCACCCGGGGGGTTCTGAACACCGGGGAGCTGTTTTTT.